Here is one TCR beta chain with its context. The antigen remains undetermined. Healthy Russian Caucasian donors spanned ages about 6 to 90 years. This sample is drawn from a study of blood T cells in healthy people across ages. General study results and limits: The fall in TCR beta diversity per million T cells was roughly linear with age.

The CDR3 runs to 12 residues. Trimming stripped 1 base from V and 8 bases from J, with 8 bases between. The germline CDR1 and CDR2 sequences are SGHTA and FQGNSA. Using a J-beta primer mix together with a sample-barcoded 5' primer, a second PCR was run for about 7 to 12 cycles. TCRdb independently ran MiXCR on the 5' RACE reads; one entry per CDR3 protein. Of 550,000 to 600,000 distinct CDR3 sequences listed, roughly 28% are singletons. Input material: blood. The receptor's source is a woman aged 70-85 years in good health. This rearrangement joins TRBV7-2 to TRBJ1-2; no clear D gene. This chain's CDR3 is CASSLDGSGYTF. CDR3 nucleotide sequence: TGTGCCAGCAGCTTAGACGGGTCCGGCTACACCTTC.